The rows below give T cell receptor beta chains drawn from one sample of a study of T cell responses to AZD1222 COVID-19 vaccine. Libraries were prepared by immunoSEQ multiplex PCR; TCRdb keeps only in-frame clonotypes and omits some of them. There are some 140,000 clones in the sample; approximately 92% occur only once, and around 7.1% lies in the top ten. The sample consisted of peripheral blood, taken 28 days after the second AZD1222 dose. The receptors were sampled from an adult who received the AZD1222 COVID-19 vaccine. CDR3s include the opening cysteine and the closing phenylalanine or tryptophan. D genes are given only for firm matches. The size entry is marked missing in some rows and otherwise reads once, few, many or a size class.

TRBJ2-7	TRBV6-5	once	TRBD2	CASSTSGTSNNEQYF	TGTGCCAGCAGCACGTCGGGGACTAGTAACAACGAGCAGTACTTC
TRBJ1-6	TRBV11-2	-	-	CASSLVGGGSYNSPLHF	TGTGCCAGCAGCTTAGTTGGGGGAGGCTCCTATAATTCACCCCTCCACTTT
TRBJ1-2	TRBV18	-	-	CASSGDLLHYGYTF	TGTGCCAGCTCAGGGGATCTACTTCACTATGGCTACACCTTC
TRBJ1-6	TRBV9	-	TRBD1	CASSPGQHNSPLHF	TGTGCCAGCAGCCCGGGACAGCATAATTCACCCCTCCACTTT
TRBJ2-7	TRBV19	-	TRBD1	CASSIGTGDFYEQYF	TGTGCCAGTAGTATCGGGACAGGTGATTTCTACGAGCAGTACTTC
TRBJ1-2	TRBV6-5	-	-	CASSYSGSIYGYTF	TGTGCCAGCAGTTACTCTGGAAGCATCTATGGCTACACCTTC
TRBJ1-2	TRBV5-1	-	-	CASTYSPGQDYGYTF	TGCGCCAGCACCTACTCACCGGGACAAGACTATGGCTACACCTTC
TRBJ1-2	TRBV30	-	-	CAWSVLMGVGGYTF	TGTGCCTGGAGTGTACTTATGGGGGTAGGGGGCTACACCTTC
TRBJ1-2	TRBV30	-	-	CAWSTGYINYGYTF	TGTGCCTGGAGTACAGGCTATATTAACTATGGCTACACCTTC
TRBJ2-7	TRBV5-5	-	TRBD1	CASSLPGQIATKQYF	TGTGCCAGCAGCTTGCCGGGACAGATAGCTACGAAGCAGTACTTC
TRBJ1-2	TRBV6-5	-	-	CASSYSAGWFGYTF	TGTGCCAGCAGTTACTCGGCGGGGTGGTTTGGCTACACCTTC
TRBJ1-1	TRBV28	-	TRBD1	CASSIGTGRTEAFF	TGTGCCAGCAGTATAGGGACAGGGCGGACTGAAGCTTTCTTT
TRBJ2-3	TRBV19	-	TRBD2	CARLGSGGPDLSDTQYF	TGTGCCAGACTAGGGAGCGGGGGGCCAGACCTATCAGATACGCAGTATTTT
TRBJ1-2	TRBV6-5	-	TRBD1	CASSPGQQNGYTF	TGTGCCAGCAGTCCGGGACAGCAGAACGGCTACACCTTC
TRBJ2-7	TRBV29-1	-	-	CSAGVPGQIPYEQYF	TGCAGCGCCGGGGTTCCGGGACAAATCCCCTACGAGCAGTACTTC
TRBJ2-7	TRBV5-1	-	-	CASSPRDNYYEQYF	TGCGCCAGCAGCCCCCGGGACAATTACTACGAGCAGTACTTC
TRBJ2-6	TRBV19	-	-	CASSKSSSGANVLTF	TGTGCCAGTAGTAAGTCCAGCTCTGGGGCCAACGTCCTGACTTTC
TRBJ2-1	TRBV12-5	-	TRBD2	CASVLAVHNEQFF	TGTGCTAGTGTGCTAGCGGTTCACAATGAGCAGTTCTTC
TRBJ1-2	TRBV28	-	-	CASSHRLGDGYTF	TGTGCCAGCAGTCATAGGTTAGGGGACGGCTACACCTTC
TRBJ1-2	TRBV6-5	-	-	CASSYSAGGSSYGYTF	TGTGCCAGCAGTTACTCCGCCGGGGGATCTAGCTATGGCTACACCTTC
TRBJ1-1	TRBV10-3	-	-	CAISGTTEAFF	TGTGCCATCAGTGGAACCACTGAAGCTTTCTTT
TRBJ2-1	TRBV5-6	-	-	CASSLGRFYNEQFF	TGTGCCAGCAGCCTGGGACGCTTCTACAATGAGCAGTTCTTC
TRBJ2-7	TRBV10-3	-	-	CATFSPQGGREQYF	TGTGCCACCTTTAGTCCCCAGGGAGGCCGCGAGCAGTACTTC
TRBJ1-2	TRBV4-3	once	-	CASSQLTGTGGYTF	TGCGCCAGCAGCCAACTAACCGGGACGGGTGGCTACACCTTC
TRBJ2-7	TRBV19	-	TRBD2	CASSPSGGWEQYF	TGTGCCAGTAGTCCCAGCGGGGGGTGGGAGCAGTACTTC
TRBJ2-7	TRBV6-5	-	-	CASSYSRPGYEQYF	TGTGCCAGCAGTTACTCGCGGCCGGGCTACGAGCAGTACTTC
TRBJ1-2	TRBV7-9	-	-	CASGPKNRDGYTF	TGTGCCAGCGGGCCAAAGAACAGGGATGGCTACACCTTC
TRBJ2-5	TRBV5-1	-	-	CASSQGGEETQYF	TGCGCCAGCAGCCAAGGAGGGGAGGAGACCCAGTACTTC
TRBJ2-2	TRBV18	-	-	CASSAGDTGELFF	TGTGCCAGCTCAGCAGGGGACACCGGGGAGCTGTTTTTT
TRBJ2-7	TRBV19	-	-	CASSIVLLDEQYF	TGTGCCAGTAGTATAGTACTACTAGACGAGCAGTACTTC